This T cell receptor beta chain was sequenced during a study of blood T cell repertoires in COVID-19. In the study overall: Collection of acute and convalescent COVID-19 samples took place in the United States, Italy and Spain.

In the authors' methods: Amplification of reference gene primers provided the estimated nucleated cell counts. Sequencing used immunoSEQ multiplex PCR; TCRdb keeps in-frame clones, though not all of them. V and J calls plus clone size are reproduced from that table; the DNA served to infer D and trimming. The sample consists of 270,000 or so clones, 83% of them appearing once. This CDR3 comprises 16 residues. V trimming: 5 bases; J trimming: 3 bases; junction bases outside the gene matches: 7. Looked up from germline, CDR1 is SEHNR and CDR2 is FQNEAQ (reference sequence). The sample consisted of peripheral blood. The chain uses TRBV7-9 and TRBJ2-2, with 9 bases identical to TRBD1. This clonotype originated in a woman in her fifties or sixties who had recovered from COVID-19. CDR3 DNA sequence: TGTGCCAGCAGCGCTAAAACAGGGGGCTACACCGGGGAGCTGTTTTTT. Translation: CASSAKTGGYTGELFF.